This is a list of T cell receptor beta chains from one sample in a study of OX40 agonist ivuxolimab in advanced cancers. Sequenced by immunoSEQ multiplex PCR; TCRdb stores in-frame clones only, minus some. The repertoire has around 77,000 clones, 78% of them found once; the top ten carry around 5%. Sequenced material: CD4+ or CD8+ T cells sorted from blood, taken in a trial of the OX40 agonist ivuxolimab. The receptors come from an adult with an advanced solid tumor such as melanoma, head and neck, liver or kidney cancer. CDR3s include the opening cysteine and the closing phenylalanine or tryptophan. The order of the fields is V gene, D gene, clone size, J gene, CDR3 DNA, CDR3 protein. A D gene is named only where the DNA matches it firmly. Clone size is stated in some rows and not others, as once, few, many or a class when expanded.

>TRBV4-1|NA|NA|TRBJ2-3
TGCGCCAGCAGCCTTGAGACTGTCATCGGTACGCAGTATTTT
CASSLETVIGTQYF
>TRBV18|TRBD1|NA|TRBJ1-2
TGTGCCAGCTCACCACAAAGACAGGGGTATATCGGCTACACCTTC
CASSPQRQGYIGYTF
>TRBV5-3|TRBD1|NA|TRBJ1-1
TGTGCCAGAAGCTTGGAGGACGAAAGGGGGCCGGAAGCTTTCTTT
CARSLEDERGPEAFF
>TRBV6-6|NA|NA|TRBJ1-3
TGTGCCAGCAGTTACTCGACCGTCGCCTCTGGAAACACCATATATTTT
CASSYSTVASGNTIYF
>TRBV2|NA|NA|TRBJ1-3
TGTGCCAGCAGTGAAGAGTACACCATATATTTT
CASSEEYTIYF
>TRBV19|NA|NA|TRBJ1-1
TGTGCCAGTAGTAGTACAGGCCGCACTACTGAAGCTTTCTTT
CASSSTGRTTEAFF
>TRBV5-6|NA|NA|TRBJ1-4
TGTGCCAGCAGCCCGCCGTTTCAGGGATCTAATGAAAAACTGTTTTTT
CASSPPFQGSNEKLFF
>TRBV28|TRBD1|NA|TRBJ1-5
TGTGCCAGCAGTTTAGTCGGGCGGGCAGGGGGTGCTCAGCCCCAGCATTTT
CASSLVGRAGGAQPQHF
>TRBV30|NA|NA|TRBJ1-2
TGTGCCTGGAGTGCAGGGCATGGCTACACCTTC
CAWSAGHGYTF
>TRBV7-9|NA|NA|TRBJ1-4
TGTGCCAGCAGGCGTACTGACAGGATATCAACTAATGAAAAACTGTTTTTT
CASRRTDRISTNEKLFF
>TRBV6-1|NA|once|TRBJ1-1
TGTGCCAGCAGGTTGACAGGGAACACTGAAGCTTTCTTT
CASRLTGNTEAFF
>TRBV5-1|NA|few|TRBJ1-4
TGCGCCAGCAGCTTCGGCAGGGGTGAAAAACTGTTTTTT
CASSFGRGEKLFF
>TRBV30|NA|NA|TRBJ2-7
TGTGCCTGGAGTGGGAGAGTCGGGCAGTACTTC
CAWSGRVGQYF
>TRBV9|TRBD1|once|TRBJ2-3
TGTGCCAGCAGCGTAGGGACAGGGGGGAGTTCAGATACGCAGTATTTT
CASSVGTGGSSDTQYF
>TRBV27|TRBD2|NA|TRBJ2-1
TGTGCCAGCAGTACTCTAGCGGGGCGGCGGGGGAATGAGCAGTTCTTC
CASSTLAGRRGNEQFF
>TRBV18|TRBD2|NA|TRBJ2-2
TGTGCCAGCTCACCGGTAGCGGGAGTTACCGGGGAGCTGTTTTTT
CASSPVAGVTGELFF
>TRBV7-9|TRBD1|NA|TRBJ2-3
TGTGCCAGCAGCCGGGACAGAAGCACAGATACGCAGTATTTT
CASSRDRSTDTQYF
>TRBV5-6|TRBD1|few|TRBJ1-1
TGTGCCAGCAGCTCGGCCAGGGGGCGATCGGCTTTCTTT
CASSSARGRSAFF
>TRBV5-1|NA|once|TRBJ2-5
TGCGCCAGCAGCTACCTAGGGGCAGGGACAATAGAGACCCAGTACTTC
CASSYLGAGTIETQYF
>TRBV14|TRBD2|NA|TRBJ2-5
TGTGCCAGCAGCCGAGGGAGGGGCAGGGTCGAGACCCAGTACTTC
CASSRGRGRVETQYF
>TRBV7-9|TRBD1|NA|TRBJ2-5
TGTGCCAGCGCCTCAAGGGGGACAGGCCTTCTGGGAGAGACCCAGTACTTC
CASASRGTGLLGETQYF
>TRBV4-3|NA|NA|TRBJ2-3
TGCGCCAGCAGCCAAGGTACGGGTCCTAGCACAGATACGCAGTATTTT
CASSQGTGPSTDTQYF
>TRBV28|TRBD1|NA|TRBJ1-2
TGTGCCAGCAGTTTACGACAGGGGGCAAACTATGGCTACACCTTC
CASSLRQGANYGYTF
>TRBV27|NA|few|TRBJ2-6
TGTGCCAGCATGGGCATATACTCTGGGGCCAACGTCCTGACTTTC
CASMGIYSGANVLTF
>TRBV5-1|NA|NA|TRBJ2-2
TGCGCCAGCAGCTCCAGACAGGCGAACACCGGGGAGCTGTTTTTT
CASSSRQANTGELFF
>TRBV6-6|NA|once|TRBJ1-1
TGTGCCAGCAAACAAGGGAGGACTGAAGCTTTCTTT
CASKQGRTEAFF
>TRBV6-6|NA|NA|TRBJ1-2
TGTGCCAGCAGCCCCGGTAGGGCGGCTGGCTATGGCTACACCTTC
CASSPGRAAGYGYTF
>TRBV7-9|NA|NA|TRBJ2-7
TGTGCCAGCAGCTCAGACCTCAGGGGTTTATCCTACGAGCAGTACTTC
CASSSDLRGLSYEQYF
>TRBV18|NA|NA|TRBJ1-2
TGTGCCAGCTCACCGTTTGGGGACGCCCGGGGGGACGGCTACACCTTC
CASSPFGDARGDGYTF
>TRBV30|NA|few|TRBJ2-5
TGTGCCTGGAGTGTACATGGCACAGCCCGGGCCCAGTACTTC
CAWSVHGTARAQYF
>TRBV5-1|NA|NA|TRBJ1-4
TGCGCCAGCAGCCCGGGACGGATTAATGAAAAACTGTTTTTT
CASSPGRINEKLFF
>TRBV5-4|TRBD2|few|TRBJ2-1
TGTGCCAGCAGGAAAGGGACTAGCGGGAACTACAATGAGCAGTTCTTC
CASRKGTSGNYNEQFF
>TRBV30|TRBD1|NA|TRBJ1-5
TGTGCCTGGAGATCAGGGGGCGGAGGGGGCAATCAGCCCCAGCATTTT
CAWRSGGGGGNQPQHF
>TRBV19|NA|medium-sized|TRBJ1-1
TGTGCCAGTAGATCCACAGGAAACACTGAAGCTTTCTTT
CASRSTGNTEAFF
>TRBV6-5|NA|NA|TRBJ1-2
TGTACCGCATCACGGGCAGGGACCTATGGCTACACCTTC
CTASRAGTYGYTF
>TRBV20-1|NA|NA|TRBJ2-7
TGCAGTGCTAGTCGTGGTTACGAGCAGTACTTC
CSASRGYEQYF
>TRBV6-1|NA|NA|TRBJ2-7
TGTGCCAGCAGTGGAGGCCTGGGTCGCTACGAGCAGTACTTC
CASSGGLGRYEQYF
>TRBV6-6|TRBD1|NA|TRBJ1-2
TGTGCCAGCTGGGGGACAGGGGGAGCGAGGGGCTACACCTTC
CASWGTGGARGYTF
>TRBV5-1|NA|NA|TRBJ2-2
TGCGCCAGCAGCGCCCACCGGCGGGACAGTGTAGGAACCGGGGAGCTGTTTTTT
CASSAHRRDSVGTGELFF
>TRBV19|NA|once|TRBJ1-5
TGTGCCAGTATTCCACAGGGCCTTAGCAATCAGCCCCAGCATTTT
CASIPQGLSNQPQHF
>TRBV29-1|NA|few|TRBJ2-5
TGCAGCGTTGGCGATACGAAGACCCAGTACTTC
CSVGDTKTQYF
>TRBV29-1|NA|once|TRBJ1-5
TGCAGCGCCACGAAAGACAACAGCAATCAGCCCCAGCATTTT
CSATKDNSNQPQHF
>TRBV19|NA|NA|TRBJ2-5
TGTGCCAGTAGTACCCAGGGTCGGGGAGAGCAGTACTTC
CASSTQGRGEQYF
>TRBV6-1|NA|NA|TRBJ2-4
TGTGCCAGCAGTGAACAGAACAGAAACATTCAGTACTTC
CASSEQNRNIQYF
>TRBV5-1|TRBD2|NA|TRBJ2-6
TGCGCCAGCAGCGCCGGCGGGAGGGGTGGGGCCAACGTCCTGACTTTC
CASSAGGRGGANVLTF
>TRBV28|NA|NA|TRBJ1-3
TGTGCCAGCAGTTTTAGGGCCCTAATAGGAAACACCATATATTTT
CASSFRALIGNTIYF
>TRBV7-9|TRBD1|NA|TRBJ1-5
TGTGCCAGCAGCCGTGGAGGGGGCAAAGGTAACCAGCCCCAGCATTTT
CASSRGGGKGNQPQHF
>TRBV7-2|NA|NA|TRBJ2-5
TGTGCCAGCAGCCGCGTACTCCATTTACAAGAGACCCAGTACTTC
CASSRVLHLQETQYF
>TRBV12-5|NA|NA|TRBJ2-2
TGTGCTAGTGCCGCTGCCGGGACTGGGTCTACCGGGGAGCTGTTTTTT
CASAAAGTGSTGELFF
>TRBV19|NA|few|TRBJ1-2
TGTGCCAGTACCAACCGCAACAGGGCAGAGTATGGCTACACCTTC
CASTNRNRAEYGYTF
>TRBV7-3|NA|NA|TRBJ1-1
TGTGCCAGCAGCTTATGGGGACAGAACACTGAAGCTTTCTTT
CASSLWGQNTEAFF
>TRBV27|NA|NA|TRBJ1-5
TGTGCCAGCAGTCGTGACAGGAAGGGCGGGCAGCCCCAGCATTTT
CASSRDRKGGQPQHF
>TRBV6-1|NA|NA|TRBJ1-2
TGTGCCAGCAGTCCCGGGACTAACTATGGCTACACCTTC
CASSPGTNYGYTF
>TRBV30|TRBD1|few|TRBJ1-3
TGTGCCTGGATTCCGTACAGGGGCTCTGGAAACACCATATATTTT
CAWIPYRGSGNTIYF
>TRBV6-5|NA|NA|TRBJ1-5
TGTGCCAGCAGTCCTCGGAGCAATCAGCCCCAGCATTTT
CASSPRSNQPQHF
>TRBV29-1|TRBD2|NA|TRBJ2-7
TGCAGCGTAGGACGGCGGGGGGACCCCTACGAGCAGTACTTC
CSVGRRGDPYEQYF
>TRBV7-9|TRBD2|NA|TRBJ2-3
TGTGCCAGCAGCTTAGGGGCAGCGGGAGGGCGCACAGATACGCAGTATTTT
CASSLGAAGGRTDTQYF
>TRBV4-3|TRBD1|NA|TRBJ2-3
TGCGCCAGCAGCCAGGACCCAGGGGGCGCCGGAGTGGCAGATACGCAGTATTTT
CASSQDPGGAGVADTQYF
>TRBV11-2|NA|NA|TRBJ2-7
TGTGCCAGCAGCCAAGAGCTCTACGAGCAGTACTTC
CASSQELYEQYF
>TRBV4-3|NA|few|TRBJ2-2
TGCGCCAGCAGCCTTGATAGGAAGCAGAACACCGGGGAGCTGTTTTTT
CASSLDRKQNTGELFF